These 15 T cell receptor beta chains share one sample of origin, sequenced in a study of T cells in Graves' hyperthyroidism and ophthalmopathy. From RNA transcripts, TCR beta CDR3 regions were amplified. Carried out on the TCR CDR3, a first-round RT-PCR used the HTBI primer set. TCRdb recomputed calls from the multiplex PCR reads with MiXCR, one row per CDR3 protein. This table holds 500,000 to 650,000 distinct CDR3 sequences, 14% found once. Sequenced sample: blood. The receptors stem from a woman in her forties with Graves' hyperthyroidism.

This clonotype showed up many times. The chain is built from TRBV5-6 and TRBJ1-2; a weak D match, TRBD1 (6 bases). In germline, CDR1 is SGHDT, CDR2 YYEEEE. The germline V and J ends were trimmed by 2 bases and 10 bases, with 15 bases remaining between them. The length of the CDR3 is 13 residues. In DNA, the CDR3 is TGTGCCAGCAGCTTCCAGGGGTTCAATGACTACACCTTC. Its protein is CASSFQGFNDYTF.

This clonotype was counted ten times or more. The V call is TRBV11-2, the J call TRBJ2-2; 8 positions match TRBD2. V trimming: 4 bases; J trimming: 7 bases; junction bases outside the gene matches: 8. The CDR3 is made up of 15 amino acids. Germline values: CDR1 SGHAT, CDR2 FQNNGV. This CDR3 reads CASSSRGTSGGELFF. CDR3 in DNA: TGTGCCAGCAGCTCCCGCGGTACTAGCGGCGGGGAGCTGTTTTTT.

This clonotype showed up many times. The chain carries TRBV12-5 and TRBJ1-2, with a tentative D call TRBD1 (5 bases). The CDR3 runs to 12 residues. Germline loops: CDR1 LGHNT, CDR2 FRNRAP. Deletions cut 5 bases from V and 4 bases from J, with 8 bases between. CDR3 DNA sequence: TGTGCTAGTGGTCGAGACAGCTATGGCTACACCTTC. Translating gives CASGRDSYGYTF.

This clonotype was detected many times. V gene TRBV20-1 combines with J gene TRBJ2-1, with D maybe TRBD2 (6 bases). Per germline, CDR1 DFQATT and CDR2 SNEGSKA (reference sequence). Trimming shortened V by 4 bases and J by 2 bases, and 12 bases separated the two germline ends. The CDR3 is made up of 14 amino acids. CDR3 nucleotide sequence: TGCAGTGCTAACCCGGGACTTGCCTACAATGAGCAGTTCTTC. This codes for CSANPGLAYNEQFF.

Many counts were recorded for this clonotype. CDR3: CASSQENLGPQETQYF. In nucleotides, the CDR3 is TGTGCCAGCAGCCAAGAAAATCTCGGACCACAAGAGACCCAGTACTTC. V is TRBV3-1 and J is TRBJ2-5; D gene ambiguous. Looked up from germline, CDR1 is LGHDT and CDR2 is YNNKEL (reference sequence). V was shortened by 0 bases and J by 2 bases, with 13 bases between the two germline ends. This CDR3 spans 16 amino acids.

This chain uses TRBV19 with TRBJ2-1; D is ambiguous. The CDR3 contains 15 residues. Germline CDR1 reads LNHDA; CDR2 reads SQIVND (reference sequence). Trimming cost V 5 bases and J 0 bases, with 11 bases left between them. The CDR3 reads CASSGQLSSYNEQFF. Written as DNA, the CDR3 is TGTGCCAGTAGTGGCCAACTCAGCTCCTACAATGAGCAGTTCTTC.

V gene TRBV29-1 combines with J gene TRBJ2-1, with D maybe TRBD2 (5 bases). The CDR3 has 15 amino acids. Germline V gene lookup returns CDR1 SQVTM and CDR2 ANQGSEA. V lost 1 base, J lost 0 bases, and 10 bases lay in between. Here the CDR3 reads CSVEGSESSYNEQFF. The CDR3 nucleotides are TGCAGCGTTGAAGGTAGCGAGAGCTCCTACAATGAGCAGTTCTTC.

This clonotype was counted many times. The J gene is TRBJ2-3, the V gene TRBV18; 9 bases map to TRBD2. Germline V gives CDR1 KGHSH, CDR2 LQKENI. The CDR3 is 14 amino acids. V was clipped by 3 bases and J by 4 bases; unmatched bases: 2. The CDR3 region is CASSPIAGADTQYF. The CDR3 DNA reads TGTGCCAGCTCACCCATAGCGGGGGCAGATACGCAGTATTTT.

CDR3 DNA: TGTGCCAGCAGCTTAGCCCCCCCGGGAGGGTCGACAGATACGCAGTATTTT. It yields the protein CASSLAPPGGSTDTQYF. This chain links TRBV11-2 with TRBJ2-3; 8 bases match TRBD2. The CDR3 has 17 amino acids. The junction had 9 bases not matched to a gene; V was cut back by 1 base and J by 3 bases. Germline CDR1 is SGHAT and CDR2 is FQNNGV.

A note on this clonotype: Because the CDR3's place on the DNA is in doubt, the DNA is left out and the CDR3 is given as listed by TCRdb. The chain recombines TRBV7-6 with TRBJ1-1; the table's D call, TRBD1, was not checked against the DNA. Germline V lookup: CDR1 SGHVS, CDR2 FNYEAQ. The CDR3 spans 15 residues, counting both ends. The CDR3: CASSLVGGGNTEALF.

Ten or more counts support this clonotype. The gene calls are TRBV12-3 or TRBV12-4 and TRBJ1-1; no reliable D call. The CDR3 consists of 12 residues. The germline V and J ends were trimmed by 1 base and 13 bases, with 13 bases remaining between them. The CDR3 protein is CASSLVAGNDFF. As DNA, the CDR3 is TGTGCCAGCAGTTTAGTTGCGGGAAATGATTTCTTT.

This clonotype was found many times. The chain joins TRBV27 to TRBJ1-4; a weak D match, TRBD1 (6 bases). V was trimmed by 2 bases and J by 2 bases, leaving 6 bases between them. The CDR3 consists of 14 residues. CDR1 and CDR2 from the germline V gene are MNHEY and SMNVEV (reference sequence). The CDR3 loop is CASSLRGTNEKLFF. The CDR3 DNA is TGTGCCAGCAGTTTAAGGGGGACTAATGAAAAACTGTTTTTT.

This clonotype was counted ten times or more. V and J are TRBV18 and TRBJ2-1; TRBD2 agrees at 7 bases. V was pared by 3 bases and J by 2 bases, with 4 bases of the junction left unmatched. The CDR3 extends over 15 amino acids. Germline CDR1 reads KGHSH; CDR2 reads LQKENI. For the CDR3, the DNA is TGTGCCAGCTCACCCGGACTAGAGGCCTACAATGAGCAGTTCTTC. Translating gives CASSPGLEAYNEQFF. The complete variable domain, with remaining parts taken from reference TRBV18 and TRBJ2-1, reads NAGVMQNPRHLVRRRGQEARLRCSPMKGHSHVYWYRQLPEEGLKFMVYLQKENIIDESGMPKERFSAEFPKEGPSILRIQQVVRGDSAAYFCASSPGLEAYNEQFFGPGTRLTVL.

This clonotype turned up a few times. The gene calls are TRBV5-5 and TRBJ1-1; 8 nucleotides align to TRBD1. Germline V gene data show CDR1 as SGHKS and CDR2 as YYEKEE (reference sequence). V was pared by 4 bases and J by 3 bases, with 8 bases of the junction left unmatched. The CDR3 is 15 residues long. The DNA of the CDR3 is TGTGCCAGCAGCGCTGGACAGGGCGAAGACACTGAAGCTTTCTTT. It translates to CASSAGQGEDTEAFF.

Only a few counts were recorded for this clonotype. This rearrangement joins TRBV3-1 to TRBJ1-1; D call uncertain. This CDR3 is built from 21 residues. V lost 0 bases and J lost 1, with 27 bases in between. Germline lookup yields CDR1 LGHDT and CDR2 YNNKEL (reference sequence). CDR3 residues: CASSQDLPTVGPPYGNTEAFF. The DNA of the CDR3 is TGTGCCAGCAGCCAAGATCTGCCAACTGTTGGCCCCCCTTACGGGAACACTGAAGCTTTCTTT.